This TCR beta chain emerged from a study of blood T cell repertoires in COVID-19. Overall study context: Whether acute or convalescent, the COVID-19 samples came from the United States, Italy and Spain.

The CDR3 loop spans 15 amino acids. Deletions cut 3 bases from V and 5 bases from J, with 16 bases between. The germline gives CDR1 SGHAT, CDR2 FQNNGV. TCRdb's table, derived via immunoSEQ multiplex PCR, lists solely in-frame clones and lacks some. Of a few hundred thousand clones listed, about nine tenths are singletons. Sequencing was performed on peripheral blood. The chain couples TRBV11-2 to TRBJ1-1; D is ambiguous. The sequence was obtained from a man younger than 30 with active or convalescent COVID-19. The CDR3 protein is CASSLRGSLGTEAFF. The CDR3 DNA follows: TGTGCCAGCAGCTTGAGAGGGAGTCTGGGAACTGAAGCTTTCTTT.